This TCR beta chain was recorded in a study of shared clonotypes between healthy human individuals. J gave up 3 bases and V 4 bases, and 5 bases lay outside the gene matches. The CDR3 has 14 amino acids. The V gene's germline CDR1 is SGDLS and CDR2 YYNGEE. The count of this clone is one. Sequenced by immunoSEQ multiplex PCR; TCRdb stores in-frame clones only, minus some. The table shows some 700,000 clones, with about 90% occurring only once. Source material: memory CD8+ T cells from PBMCs. Subset indicated: CD45RO+ cells pooled with CCR7-negative TemRA cells. The origin of this receptor is a man between 18 and 35 years old in good health. Some clones in this sample may be carry-over from other donors' samples. V and J are TRBV9 and TRBJ2-7; 9 nucleotides align to TRBD1. The CDR3 reads CASSTGQGLYEQYF. In nucleotides, the CDR3 is TGTGCCAGCAGCACGGGACAGGGCCTCTACGAGCAGTACTTC.